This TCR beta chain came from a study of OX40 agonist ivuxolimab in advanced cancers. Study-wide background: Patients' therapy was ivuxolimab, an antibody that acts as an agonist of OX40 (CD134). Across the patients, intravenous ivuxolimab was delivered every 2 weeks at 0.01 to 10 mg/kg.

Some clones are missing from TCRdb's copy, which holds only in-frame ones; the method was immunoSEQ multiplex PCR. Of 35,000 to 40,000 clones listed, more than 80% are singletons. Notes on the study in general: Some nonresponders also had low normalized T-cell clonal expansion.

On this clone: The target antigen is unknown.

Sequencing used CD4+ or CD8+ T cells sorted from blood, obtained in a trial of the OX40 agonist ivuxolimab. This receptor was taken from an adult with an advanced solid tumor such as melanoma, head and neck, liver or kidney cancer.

CDR3 loop: CASVPGTGAIGTDTQYF. DNA for the CDR3: TGTGCCAGCGTTCCCGGGACAGGGGCGATAGGCACAGATACGCAGTATTTT. The chain joins TRBV25-1 to TRBJ2-3; 10 bases are shared with TRBD1. V lost 8 bases and J lost 1; bases outside the gene matches: 12. The CDR3 loop spans 17 amino acids. In germline, CDR1 is MGHDK, CDR2 SYGVNS. Combining the CDR3 with reference TRBV25-1 and TRBJ2-3 gives the whole variable domain EADIYQTPRYLVIGTGKKITLECSQTMGHDKMYWYQQDPGMELHLIHYSYGVNSTEKGDLSSESTVSRIRTEHFPLTLESARPSHTSQYLCASVPGTGAIGTDTQYFGPGTRLTVL.